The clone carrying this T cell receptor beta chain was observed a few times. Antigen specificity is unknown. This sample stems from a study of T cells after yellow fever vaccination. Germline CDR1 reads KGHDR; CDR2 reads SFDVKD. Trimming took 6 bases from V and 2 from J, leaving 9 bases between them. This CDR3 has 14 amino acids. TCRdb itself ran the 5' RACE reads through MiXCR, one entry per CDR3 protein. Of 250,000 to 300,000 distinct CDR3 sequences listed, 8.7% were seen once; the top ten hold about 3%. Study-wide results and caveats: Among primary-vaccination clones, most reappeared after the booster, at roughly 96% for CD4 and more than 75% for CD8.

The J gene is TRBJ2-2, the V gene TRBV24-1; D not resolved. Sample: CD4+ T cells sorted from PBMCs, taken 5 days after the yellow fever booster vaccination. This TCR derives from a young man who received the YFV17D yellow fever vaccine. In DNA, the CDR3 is TGTGCCACCAGTCGAGCTGGTAACACCGGGGAGCTGTTTTTT. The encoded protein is CATSRAGNTGELFF.